This TCR beta chain was recorded in a study of T cell clones after liver transplantation. The assay was immunoSEQ multiplex PCR, and TCRdb's table has in-frame clones only and misses some. Here the sample spans roughly 100,000 clones, about 88% being singletons. V lost 1 base and J 5 bases, leaving 8 bases between the germline ends. CDR1 GTSNPN and CDR2 SVGIG come from the germline V gene (reference sequence). This CDR3 spans 12 amino acids. As for this clone: Its matching antigen is unknown.

Whole-study results and caveats: The donor-reactive repertoire was only partly measurable in a couple of subjects, lacking donor cells.

The sequence was collected from a human patient who received a liver transplant. Some T cells may arise from the graft donor. This chain links TRBV30 with TRBJ2-5; weak D call: TRBD2 (6 bases). The specimen comprised CD4+ T cells from blood, sampled approximately 45 months after liver transplant. The chain's CDR3 is CAWSASGETQYF. The CDR3 DNA sequence: TGTGCCTGGAGTGCCAGCGGGGAGACCCAGTACTTC.